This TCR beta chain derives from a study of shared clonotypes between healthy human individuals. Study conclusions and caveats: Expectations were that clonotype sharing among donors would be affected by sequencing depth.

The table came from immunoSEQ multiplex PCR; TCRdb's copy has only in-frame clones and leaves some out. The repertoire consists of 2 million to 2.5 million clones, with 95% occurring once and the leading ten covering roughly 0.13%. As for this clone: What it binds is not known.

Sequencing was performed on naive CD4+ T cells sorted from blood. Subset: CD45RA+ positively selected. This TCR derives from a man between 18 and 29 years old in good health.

The CDR3 loop reads CAWSLGTNSPLHF. DNA for the CDR3: TGTGCCTGGAGTCTTGGGACTAATTCACCCCTCCACTTT. The chain is built from TRBV30 and TRBJ1-6; possible D gene TRBD1, 5 bases. The germline gives CDR1 GTSNPN, CDR2 SVGIG (reference sequence). The CDR3 is made up of 13 amino acids. Trimming removed 2 bases from V and 6 bases from J, with 8 bases in between.